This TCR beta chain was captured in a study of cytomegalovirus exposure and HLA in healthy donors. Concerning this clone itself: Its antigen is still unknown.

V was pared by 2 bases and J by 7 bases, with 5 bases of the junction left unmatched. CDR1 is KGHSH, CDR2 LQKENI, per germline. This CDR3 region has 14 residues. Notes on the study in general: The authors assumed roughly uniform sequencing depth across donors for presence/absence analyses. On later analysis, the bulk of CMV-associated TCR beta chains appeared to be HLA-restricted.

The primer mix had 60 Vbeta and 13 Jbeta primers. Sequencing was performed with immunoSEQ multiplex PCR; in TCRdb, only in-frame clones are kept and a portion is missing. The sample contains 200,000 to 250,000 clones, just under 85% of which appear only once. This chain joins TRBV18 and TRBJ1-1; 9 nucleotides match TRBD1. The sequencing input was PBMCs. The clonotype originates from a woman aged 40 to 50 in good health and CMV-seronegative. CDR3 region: CASSPGTGKFEAFF. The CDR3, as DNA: TGTGCCAGCTCACCAGGGACAGGGAAATTTGAAGCTTTCTTT.